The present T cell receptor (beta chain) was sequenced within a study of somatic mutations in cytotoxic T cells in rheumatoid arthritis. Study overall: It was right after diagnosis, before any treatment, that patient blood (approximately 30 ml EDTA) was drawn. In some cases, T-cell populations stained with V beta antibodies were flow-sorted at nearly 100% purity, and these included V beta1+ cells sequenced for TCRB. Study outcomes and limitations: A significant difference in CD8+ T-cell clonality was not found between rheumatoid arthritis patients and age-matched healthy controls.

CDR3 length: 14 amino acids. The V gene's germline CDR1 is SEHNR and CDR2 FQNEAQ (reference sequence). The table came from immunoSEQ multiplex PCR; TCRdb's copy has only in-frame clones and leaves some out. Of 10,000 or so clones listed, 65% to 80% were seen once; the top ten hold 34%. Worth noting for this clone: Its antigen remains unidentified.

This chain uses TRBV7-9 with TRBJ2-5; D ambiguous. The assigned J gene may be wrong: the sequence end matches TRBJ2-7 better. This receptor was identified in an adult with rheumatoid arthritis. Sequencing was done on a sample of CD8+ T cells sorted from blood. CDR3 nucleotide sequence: TGTGCCAGCAGCTTTGACCCTCCCCCCTACGAGCAGTACTTC. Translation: CASSFDPPPYEQYF.